Reported below is one T cell receptor (beta chain). Its antigen is not known. The sample belongs to a study of T cell responses to AZD1222 COVID-19 vaccine. Study-level findings and limits: Baseline serology detected seropositivity in only 6 or 7 AZD1222 recipients.

The germline gives CDR1 SGDLS, CDR2 YYNGEE. The V and J ends lost 4 bases and 4 bases respectively, with 18 bases between them. This CDR3 is built from 16 residues. The data were produced by immunoSEQ multiplex PCR, yet TCRdb's version contains in-frame clones alone and is incomplete. Here the sample spans about 160,000 clones, roughly nine tenths being singletons. The sequencing used peripheral blood, collected on day 0 of MenACWY control vaccination. The clonotype comes from an adult in good health. The chain couples TRBV9 to TRBJ2-1, with D possibly TRBD2 on 6 matching bases. The CDR3 sequence: CASSPTPGEGYNEQFF. The CDR3 DNA is TGTGCCAGCAGCCCCACACCGGGAGAGGGATACAATGAGCAGTTCTTC.